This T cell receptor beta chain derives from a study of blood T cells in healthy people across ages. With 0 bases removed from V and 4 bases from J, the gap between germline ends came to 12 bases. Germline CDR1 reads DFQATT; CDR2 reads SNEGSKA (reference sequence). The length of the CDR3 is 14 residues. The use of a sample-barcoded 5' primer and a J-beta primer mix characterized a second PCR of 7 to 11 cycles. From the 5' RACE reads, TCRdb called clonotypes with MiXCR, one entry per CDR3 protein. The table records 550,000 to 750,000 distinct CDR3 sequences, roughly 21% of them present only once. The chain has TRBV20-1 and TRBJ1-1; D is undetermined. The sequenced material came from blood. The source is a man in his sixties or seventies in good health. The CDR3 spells CSARDSGTGTEAFF. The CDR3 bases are TGCAGTGCTAGAGATTCAGGCACGGGCACTGAAGCTTTCTTT.